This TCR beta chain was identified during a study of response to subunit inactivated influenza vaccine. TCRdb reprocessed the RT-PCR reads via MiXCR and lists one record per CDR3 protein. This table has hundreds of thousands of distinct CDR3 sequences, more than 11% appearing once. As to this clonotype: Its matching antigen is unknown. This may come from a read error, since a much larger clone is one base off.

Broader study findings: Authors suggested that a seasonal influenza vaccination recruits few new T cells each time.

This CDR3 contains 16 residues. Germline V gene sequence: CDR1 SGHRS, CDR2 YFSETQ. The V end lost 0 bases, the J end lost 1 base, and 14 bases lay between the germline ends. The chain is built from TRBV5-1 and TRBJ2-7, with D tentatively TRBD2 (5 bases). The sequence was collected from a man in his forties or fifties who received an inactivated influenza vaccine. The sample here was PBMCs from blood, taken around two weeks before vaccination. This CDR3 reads CASSLASTDYSYEQYF. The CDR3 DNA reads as TGCGCCAGCAGCTTGGCGTCCACAGACTATTCCTACGAGCAGTACTTC.